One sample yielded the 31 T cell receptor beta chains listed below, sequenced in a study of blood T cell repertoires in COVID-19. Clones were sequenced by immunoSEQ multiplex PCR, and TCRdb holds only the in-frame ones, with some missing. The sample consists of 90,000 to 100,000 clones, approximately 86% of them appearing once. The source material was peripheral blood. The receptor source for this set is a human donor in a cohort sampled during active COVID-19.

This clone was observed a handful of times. This CDR3 reads CASSEVDWEGHGEKLFF. The CDR3 nucleotides read TGTGCCAGCAGTGAGGTCGATTGGGAGGGGCATGGGGAAAAACTGTTTTTT. V gene TRBV25-1 combines with J gene TRBJ1-4; tentative D call: TRBD1 (5 bases). V lost 3 bases, J lost 8 bases, and 22 bases lay in between. CDR1 and CDR2 from the germline V gene are MGHDK and SYGVNS. This CDR3 is 17 amino acids long.

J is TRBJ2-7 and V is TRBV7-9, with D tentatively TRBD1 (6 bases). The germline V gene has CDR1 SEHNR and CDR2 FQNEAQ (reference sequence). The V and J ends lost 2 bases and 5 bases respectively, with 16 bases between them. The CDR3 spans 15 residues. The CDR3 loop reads CASSLSTGPRDEQYF. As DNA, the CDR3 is TGTGCCAGCAGCTTATCTACAGGGCCGCGCGACGAGCAGTACTTC.

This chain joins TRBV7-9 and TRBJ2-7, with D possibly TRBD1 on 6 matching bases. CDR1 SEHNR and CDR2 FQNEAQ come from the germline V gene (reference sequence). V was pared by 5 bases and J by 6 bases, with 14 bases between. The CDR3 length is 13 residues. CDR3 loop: CASSINREREQYF. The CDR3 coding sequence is TGTGCCAGCAGCATTAACAGGGAACGCGAGCAGTACTTC.

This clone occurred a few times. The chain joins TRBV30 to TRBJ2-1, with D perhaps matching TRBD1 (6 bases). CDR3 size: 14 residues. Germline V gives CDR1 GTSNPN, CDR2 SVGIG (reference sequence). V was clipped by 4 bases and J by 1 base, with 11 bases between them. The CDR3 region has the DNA TGTGCCTGGATCTTGAGGGGGTCCTACAATGAGCAGTTCTTC. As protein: CAWILRGSYNEQFF.

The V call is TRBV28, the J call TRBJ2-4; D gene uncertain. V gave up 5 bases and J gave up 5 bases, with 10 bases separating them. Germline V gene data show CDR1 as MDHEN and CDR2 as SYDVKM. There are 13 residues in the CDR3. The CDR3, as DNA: TGTGCCAGCAGTCCCGCGGTACAAAACATTCAGTACTTC. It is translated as CASSPAVQNIQYF.

CDR3 sequence reads: CASSSLLNTEAFF. The CDR3, as DNA: TGTGCCAGCAGTTCCCTCTTGAACACTGAAGCTTTCTTT. The chain has TRBV27 and TRBJ1-1, with D unresolved. Trimming stripped 4 bases from V and 0 bases from J, with 6 bases between. This CDR3 comprises 13 residues. Germline CDR1 and CDR2: MNHEY and SMNVEV (reference sequence).

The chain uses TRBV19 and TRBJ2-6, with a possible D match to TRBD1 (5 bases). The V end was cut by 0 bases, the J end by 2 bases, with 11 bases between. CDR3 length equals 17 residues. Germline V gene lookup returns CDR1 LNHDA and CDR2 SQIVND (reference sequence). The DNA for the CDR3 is TGTGCCAGTAGTATAGAGGGTAGGGGTCCTGGGGCCAACGTCCTGACTTTC. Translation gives CASSIEGRGPGANVLTF.

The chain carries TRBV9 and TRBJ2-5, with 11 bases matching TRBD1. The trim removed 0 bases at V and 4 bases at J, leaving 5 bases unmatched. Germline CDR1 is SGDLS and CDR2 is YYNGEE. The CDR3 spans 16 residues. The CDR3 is CASSVVWTGGLETQYF. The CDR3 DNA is TGTGCCAGCAGCGTAGTCTGGACAGGGGGCCTAGAGACCCAGTACTTC.

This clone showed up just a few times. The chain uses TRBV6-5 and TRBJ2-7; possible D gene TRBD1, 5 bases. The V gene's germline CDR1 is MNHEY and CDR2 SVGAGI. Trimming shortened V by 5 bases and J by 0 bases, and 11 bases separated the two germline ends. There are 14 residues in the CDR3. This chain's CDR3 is CASSRNRNSYEQYF. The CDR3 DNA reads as TGTGCCAGCAGTCGTAACAGGAACTCCTACGAGCAGTACTTC.

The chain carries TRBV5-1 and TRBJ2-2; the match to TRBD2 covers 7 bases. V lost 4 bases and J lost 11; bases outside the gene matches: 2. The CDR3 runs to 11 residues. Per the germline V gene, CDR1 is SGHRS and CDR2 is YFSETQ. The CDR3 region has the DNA TGCGCCAGCAGCCCGGGACTAGAGCTGTTTTTT. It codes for CASSPGLELFF.

In DNA form, the CDR3 reads TGTGCCAGCAGCTTGCGCCGGGACACAGATACGCAGTATTTT. This sequence encodes CASSLRRDTDTQYF. This chain connects TRBV5-4 to TRBJ2-3, with D tentatively TRBD2 (5 bases). The V gene lost 1 base and the J gene lost 2 bases, with 8 bases spanning the gap. The CDR3 sequence is 14 residues long. CDR1 SGHNT and CDR2 YYREEE come from the germline V gene (reference sequence).

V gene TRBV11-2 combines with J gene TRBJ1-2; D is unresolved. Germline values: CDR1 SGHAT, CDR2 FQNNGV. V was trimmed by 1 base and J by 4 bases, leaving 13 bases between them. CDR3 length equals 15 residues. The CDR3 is CASSLGREAPYGYTF. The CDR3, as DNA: TGTGCCAGCAGCTTAGGGAGGGAGGCTCCCTATGGCTACACCTTC.

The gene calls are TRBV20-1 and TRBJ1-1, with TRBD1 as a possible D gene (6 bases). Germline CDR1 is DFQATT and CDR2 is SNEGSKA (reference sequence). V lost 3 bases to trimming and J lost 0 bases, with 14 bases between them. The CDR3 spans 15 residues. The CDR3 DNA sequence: TGCAGTGCTAGTAGCCTGGGACACATGAACACTGAAGCTTTCTTT. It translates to CSASSLGHMNTEAFF.

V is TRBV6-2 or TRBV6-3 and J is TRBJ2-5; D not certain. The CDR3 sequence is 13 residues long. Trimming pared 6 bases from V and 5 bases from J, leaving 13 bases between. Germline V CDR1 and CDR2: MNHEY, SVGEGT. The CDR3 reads CASSSDLPETQYF. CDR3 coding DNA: TGTGCCAGCAGCTCCGACTTGCCGGAGACCCAGTACTTC.

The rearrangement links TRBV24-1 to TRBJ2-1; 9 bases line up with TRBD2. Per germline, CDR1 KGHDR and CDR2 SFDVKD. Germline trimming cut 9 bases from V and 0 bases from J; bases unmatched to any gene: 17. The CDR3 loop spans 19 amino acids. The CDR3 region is CATGETSGQSASSYNEQFF. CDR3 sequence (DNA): TGTGCCACCGGGGAGACTAGCGGACAATCAGCCAGCTCCTACAATGAGCAGTTCTTC.

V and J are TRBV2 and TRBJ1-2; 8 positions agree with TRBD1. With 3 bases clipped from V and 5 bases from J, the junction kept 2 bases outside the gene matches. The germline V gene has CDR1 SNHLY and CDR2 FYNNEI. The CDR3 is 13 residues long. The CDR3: CASSEDRAYGYTF. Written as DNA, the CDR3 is TGTGCCAGCAGTGAGGACAGGGCATATGGCTACACCTTC. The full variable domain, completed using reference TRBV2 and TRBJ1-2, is EPEVTQTPSHQVTQMGQEVILRCVPISNHLYFYWYRQILGQKVEFLVSFYNNEISEKSEIFDDQFSVERPDGSNFTLKIRSTKLEDSAMYFCASSEDRAYGYTFGSGTRLTVV.

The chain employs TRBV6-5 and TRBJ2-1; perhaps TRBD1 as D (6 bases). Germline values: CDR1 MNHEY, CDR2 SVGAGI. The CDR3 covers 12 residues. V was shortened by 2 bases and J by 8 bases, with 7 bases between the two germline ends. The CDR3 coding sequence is TGTGCCAGCAGTTACAAGGGGGATGAGCAGTTCTTC. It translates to CASSYKGDEQFF.

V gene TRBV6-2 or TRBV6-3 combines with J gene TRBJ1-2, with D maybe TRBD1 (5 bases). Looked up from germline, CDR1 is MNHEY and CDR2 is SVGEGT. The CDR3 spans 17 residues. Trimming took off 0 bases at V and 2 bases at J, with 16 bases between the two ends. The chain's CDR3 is CASSYSSLGRANYGYTF. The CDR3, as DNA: TGTGCCAGCAGTTACTCGAGCTTGGGCAGGGCCAACTATGGCTACACCTTC.

DNA for the CDR3: TGTGCCAGCAGTTGGCAAGCCTACGAGCAGTACTTC. It codes for CASSWQAYEQYF. The V call is TRBV6-2 or TRBV6-3, the J call TRBJ2-7; no firm D call. This CDR3 has 12 amino acids. The V end lost 4 bases, the J end lost 2 bases, and 6 bases lay between the germline ends. The V gene's germline CDR1 is MNHEY and CDR2 SVGEGT.

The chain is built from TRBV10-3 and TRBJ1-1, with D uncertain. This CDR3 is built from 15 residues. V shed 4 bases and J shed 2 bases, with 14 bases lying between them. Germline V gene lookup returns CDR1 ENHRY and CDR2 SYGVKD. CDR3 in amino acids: CAISGSETVNTEAFF. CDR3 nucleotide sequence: TGTGCCATCAGTGGATCCGAAACAGTCAACACTGAAGCTTTCTTT.

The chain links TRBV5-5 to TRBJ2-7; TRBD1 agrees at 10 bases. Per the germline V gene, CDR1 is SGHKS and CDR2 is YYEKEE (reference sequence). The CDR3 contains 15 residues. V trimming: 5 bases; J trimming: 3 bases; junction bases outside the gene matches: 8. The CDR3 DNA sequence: TGTGCCAGCAGGTCTGGCGGGACAGGGGTCTACGAGCAGTACTTC. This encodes CASRSGGTGVYEQYF.

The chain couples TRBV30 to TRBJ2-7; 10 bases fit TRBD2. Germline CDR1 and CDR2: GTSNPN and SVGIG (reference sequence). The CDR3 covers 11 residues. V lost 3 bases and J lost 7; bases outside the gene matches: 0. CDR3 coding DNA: TGTGCCTGGAGGACTAGCGGGGAGCAGTACTTC. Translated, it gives CAWRTSGEQYF.

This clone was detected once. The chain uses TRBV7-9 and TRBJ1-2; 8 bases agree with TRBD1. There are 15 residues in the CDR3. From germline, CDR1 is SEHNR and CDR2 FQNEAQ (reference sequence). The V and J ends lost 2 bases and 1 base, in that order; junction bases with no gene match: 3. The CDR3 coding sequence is TGTGCCAGCAGCTTAAACGACAGGGGTAACTATGGCTACACCTTC. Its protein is CASSLNDRGNYGYTF.

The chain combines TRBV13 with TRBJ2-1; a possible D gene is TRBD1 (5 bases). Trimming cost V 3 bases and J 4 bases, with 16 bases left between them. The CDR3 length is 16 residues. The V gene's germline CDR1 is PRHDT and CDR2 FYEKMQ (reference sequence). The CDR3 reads CASSFRTPPPYNEQFF. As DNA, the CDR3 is TGTGCCAGCAGCTTCCGGACACCCCCACCTTACAATGAGCAGTTCTTC.

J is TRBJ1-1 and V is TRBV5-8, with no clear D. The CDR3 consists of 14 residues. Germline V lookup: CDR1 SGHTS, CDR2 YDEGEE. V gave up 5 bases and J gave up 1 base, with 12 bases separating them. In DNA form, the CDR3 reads TGTGCCAGCAGGGAGATGGGAGCGAACACTGAAGCTTTCTTT. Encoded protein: CASREMGANTEAFF.

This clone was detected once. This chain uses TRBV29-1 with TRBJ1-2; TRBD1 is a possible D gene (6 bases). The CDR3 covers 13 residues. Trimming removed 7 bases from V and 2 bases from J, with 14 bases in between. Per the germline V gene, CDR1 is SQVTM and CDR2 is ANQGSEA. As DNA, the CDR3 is TGCAGCGGTAAGATCAGGGGAAACTATGGCTACACCTTC. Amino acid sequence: CSGKIRGNYGYTF.

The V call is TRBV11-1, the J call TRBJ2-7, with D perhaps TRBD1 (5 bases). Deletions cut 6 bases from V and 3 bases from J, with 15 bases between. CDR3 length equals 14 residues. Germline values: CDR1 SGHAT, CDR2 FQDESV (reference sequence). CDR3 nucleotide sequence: TGTGCCAGCAGGGCCTGGGGCGAGAGCTACGAGCAGTACTTC. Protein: CASRAWGESYEQYF. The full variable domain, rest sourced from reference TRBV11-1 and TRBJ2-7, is EAEVAQSPRYKITEKSQAVAFWCDPISGHATLYWYRQILGQGPELLVQFQDESVVDDSQLPKDRFSAERLKGVDSTLKIQPAELGDSAMYLCASRAWGESYEQYFGPGTRLTVT.

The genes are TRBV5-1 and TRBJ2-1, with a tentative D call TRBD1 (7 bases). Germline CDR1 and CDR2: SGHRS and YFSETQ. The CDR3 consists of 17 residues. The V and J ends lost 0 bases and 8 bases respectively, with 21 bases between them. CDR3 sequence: CASSLGRQGLVYDEQFF. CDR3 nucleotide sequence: TGCGCCAGCAGCTTGGGGAGACAGGGACTGGTATACGATGAGCAGTTCTTC. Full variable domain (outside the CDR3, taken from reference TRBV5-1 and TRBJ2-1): KAGVTQTPRYLIKTRGQQVTLSCSPISGHRSVSWYQQTPGQGLQFLFEYFSETQRNKGNFPGRFSGRQFSNSRSEMNVSTLELGDSALYLCASSLGRQGLVYDEQFFGPGTRLTVL.

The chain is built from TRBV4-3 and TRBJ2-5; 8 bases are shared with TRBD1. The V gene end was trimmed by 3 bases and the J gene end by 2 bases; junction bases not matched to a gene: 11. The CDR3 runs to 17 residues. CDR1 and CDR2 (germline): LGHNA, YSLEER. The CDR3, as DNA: TGCGCCAGCAGCCATGGACAGGGCACAACTCCTCAAGAGACCCAGTACTTC. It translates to CASSHGQGTTPQETQYF.

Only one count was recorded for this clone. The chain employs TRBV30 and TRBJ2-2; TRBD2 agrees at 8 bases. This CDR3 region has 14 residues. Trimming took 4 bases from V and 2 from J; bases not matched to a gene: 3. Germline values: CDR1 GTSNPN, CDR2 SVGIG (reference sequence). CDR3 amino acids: CAWIGGANTGELFF. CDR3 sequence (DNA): TGTGCCTGGATCGGGGGGGCAAACACCGGGGAGCTGTTTTTT.

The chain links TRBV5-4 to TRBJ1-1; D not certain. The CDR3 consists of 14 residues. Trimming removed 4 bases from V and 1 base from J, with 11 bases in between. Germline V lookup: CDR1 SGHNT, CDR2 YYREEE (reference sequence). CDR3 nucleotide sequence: TGTGCCAGCAGCCCCACCAGATCGAACACTGAAGCTTTCTTT. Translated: CASSPTRSNTEAFF.